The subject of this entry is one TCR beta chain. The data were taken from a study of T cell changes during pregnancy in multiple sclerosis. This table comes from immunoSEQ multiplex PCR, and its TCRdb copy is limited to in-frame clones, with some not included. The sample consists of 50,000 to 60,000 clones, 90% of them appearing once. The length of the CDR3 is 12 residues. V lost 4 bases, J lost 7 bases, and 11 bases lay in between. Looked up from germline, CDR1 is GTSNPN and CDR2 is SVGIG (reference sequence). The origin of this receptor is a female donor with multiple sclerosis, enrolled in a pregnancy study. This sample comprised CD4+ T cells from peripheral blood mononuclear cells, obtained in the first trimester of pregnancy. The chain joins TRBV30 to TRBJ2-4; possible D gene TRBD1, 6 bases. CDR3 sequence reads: CAWTGQRNIQYF. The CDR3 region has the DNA TGTGCCTGGACGGGACAAAGGAACATTCAGTACTTC.